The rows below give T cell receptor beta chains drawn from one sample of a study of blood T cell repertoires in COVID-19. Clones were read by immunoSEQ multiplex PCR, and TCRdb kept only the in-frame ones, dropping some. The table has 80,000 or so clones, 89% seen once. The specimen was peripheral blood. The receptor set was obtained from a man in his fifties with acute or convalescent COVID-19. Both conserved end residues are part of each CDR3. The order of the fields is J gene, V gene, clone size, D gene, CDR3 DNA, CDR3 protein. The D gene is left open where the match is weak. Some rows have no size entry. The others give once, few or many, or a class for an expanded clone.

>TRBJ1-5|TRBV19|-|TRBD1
TGTGCCAGTAACCGAGGACAGGGGAATCAGCCCCAGCATTTT
CASNRGQGNQPQHF
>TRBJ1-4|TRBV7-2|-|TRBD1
TGTGCCAGCAGCTCACGGACAGGGGACGAAAAACTGTTTTTT
CASSSRTGDEKLFF
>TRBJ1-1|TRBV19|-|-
TGTGCCAGTAGTATGGGGCTCCTAAGGGGTGAAGCTTTCTTT
CASSMGLLRGEAFF
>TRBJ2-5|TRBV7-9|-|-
TGTGCCAGCAGCCTATCGTGGCGTAGCAATCAAGAGACCCAGTACTTC
CASSLSWRSNQETQYF
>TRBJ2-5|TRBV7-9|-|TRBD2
TGTGCCAGCAGCTATCTAGCGGGAGGGGCGGGGACCCAGTACTTC
CASSYLAGGAGTQYF
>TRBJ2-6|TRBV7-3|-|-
TGTGCCAGCAGCTTAAGAGGAGAAGCTGGGGCCAACGTCCTGACTTTC
CASSLRGEAGANVLTF
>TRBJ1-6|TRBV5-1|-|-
TGCGCCAGCAACCACGGAGTGAATTCACCCCTCCACTTT
CASNHGVNSPLHF
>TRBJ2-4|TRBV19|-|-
TGTGCCAGTAGTATCGGGGGGCTGGGGTGGAACATTCAGTACTTC
CASSIGGLGWNIQYF
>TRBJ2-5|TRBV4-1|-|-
TGCGCCAGCAGCCAAGATAACAGCCCGGTAGGCGGGGAGACCCAGTACTTC
CASSQDNSPVGGETQYF
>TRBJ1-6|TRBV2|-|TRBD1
TGTGCCAGCAGTGAACTCCAGGGGGTAGGTTCACCCCTCCACTTT
CASSELQGVGSPLHF
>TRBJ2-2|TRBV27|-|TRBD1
TGTGCCAGCAGACCAGGACAGGGTGGGGCAGGGGAGCTGTTTTTT
CASRPGQGGAGELFF
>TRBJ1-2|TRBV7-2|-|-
TGTGCCAGCAGCGGAGGGGTCGGCTATGGCTACACCTTC
CASSGGVGYGYTF
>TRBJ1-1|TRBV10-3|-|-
TGTGCCACCGGTACAGGGCCCAACACTGAAGCTTTCTTT
CATGTGPNTEAFF
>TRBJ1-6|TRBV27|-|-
TGTGCCAGCAGTTTGGGCAGGGGAAAGGATTCACCCCTCCACTTT
CASSLGRGKDSPLHF
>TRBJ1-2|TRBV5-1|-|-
TGCGCCAGCAGCTCACATGAGCGGGACGGCCCGCGCTATGGCTACACCTTC
CASSSHERDGPRYGYTF
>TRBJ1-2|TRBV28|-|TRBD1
TGTGCCAGCAGGCTTACTCGACAGGGGGATAACTATGGCTACACCTTC
CASRLTRQGDNYGYTF
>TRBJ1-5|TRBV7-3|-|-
TGTGCCAGCAGCTTGAGCGAGACAGCTTATAGCAATCAGCCCCAGCATTTT
CASSLSETAYSNQPQHF
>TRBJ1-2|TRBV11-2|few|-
TGTGCCAGCAGCTTAACAGGGCATGGCTACACCTTC
CASSLTGHGYTF
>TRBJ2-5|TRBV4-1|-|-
TGCGCCAGCAGCCAAGATCCCAGGGCAGAGACCCAGTACTTC
CASSQDPRAETQYF
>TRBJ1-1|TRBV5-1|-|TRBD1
TGCGCCAGCAGCTCAGGATCGGACAGGGTTGAAGCTTTCTTT
CASSSGSDRVEAFF
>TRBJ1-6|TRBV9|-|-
TGTGCCAGCAGCGACTTGCTTAATTCACCCCTCCACTTT
CASSDLLNSPLHF
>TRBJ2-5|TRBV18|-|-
TGTGCCAGCTCACCGGAGAGGCAAGAGACCCAGTACTTC
CASSPERQETQYF
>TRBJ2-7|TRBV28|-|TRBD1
TGTGCCAGCAGGGTTGACAGGGTGAGGGAGCAGTACTTC
CASRVDRVREQYF
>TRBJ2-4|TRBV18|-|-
TGTGCCAGCTCACCAAATGAACTAGCACCTAAAAACATTCAGTACTTC
CASSPNELAPKNIQYF
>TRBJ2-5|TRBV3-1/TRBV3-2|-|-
TGTGCCAGCAGCCCGAGGGTTCAAAAGACCCAGTACTTC
CASSPRVQKTQYF
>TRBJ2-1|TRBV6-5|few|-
TGTGCCAGCAGTCGGGACTTGAATAATGAGCAGTTCTTC
CASSRDLNNEQFF
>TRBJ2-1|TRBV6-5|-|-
TGTGCCAGCGGGTGGAGCTACAATGAGCAGTTCTTC
CASGWSYNEQFF
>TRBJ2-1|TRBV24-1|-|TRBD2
TGTGCCACCAGTGATTTAACTAGCGGGAGGAATGAGCAGTTCTTC
CATSDLTSGRNEQFF
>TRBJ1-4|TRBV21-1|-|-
TGTGCCAGCAGCACCCCTCGGGGATTTGGCGAAAAACTGTTTTTT
CASSTPRGFGEKLFF
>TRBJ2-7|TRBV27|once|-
TGTGCCAGCAGGGAGCGGCCATACTACGAGCAGTACTTC
CASRERPYYEQYF
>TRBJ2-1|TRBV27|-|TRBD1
TGTGCCAGCGGTCTGGGACAGCTCTACAATGAGCAGTTCTTC
CASGLGQLYNEQFF
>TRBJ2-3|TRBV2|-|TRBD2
TGTGCCAGCCTAACTAGCGGGAGGACAGATACGCAGTATTTT
CASLTSGRTDTQYF
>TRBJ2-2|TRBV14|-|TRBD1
TGTGCCAGCAGCCAAGGGACAGGGACCACCGGGGAGCTGTTTTTT
CASSQGTGTTGELFF
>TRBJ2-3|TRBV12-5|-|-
TGTGCTAGTAACAGGGCTCCTAACACAGATACGCAGTATTTT
CASNRAPNTDTQYF
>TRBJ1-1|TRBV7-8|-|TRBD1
TGTGCCAGCAGCCTTGGGACAGGGGGATTCAGCACTGAAGCTTTCTTT
CASSLGTGGFSTEAFF
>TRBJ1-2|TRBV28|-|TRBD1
TGTGCCAGCAAGAAAGAGGGGGCGGTAGGCTACACCTTC
CASKKEGAVGYTF
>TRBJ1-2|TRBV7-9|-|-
TGTGCCAGCAGCTTTACAGGTTTCAACTCTGGCTACACCTTC
CASSFTGFNSGYTF
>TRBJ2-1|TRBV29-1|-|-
TGCAGCGCCCGACAGTCAATCACCCCCACTCTTTTCAATGAGCAGTTCTTC
CSARQSITPTLFNEQFF
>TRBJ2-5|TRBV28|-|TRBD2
TGTGCCAGCAGATTAGCGGGAGTGGGGGAGACCCAGTACTTC
CASRLAGVGETQYF
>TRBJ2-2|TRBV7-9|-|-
TGTGCCAGCAGCCCCCCAGTGAACACCGGGGAGCTGTTTTTT
CASSPPVNTGELFF
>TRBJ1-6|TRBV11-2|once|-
TGTGCCAGCAGCTTAGACAGGGCAGGAGGGTCACCCCTCCACTTT
CASSLDRAGGSPLHF
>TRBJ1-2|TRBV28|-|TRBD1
TGTGCCAGCAGTTCGACAGGGCAGAATGGCTACACCTTC
CASSSTGQNGYTF
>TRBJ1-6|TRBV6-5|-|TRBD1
TGTGCCAGCAGGCAGCAGGGGGCGCTTAATTCACCCCTCCACTTT
CASRQQGALNSPLHF
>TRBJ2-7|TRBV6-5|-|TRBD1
TGTGCCAGTTACAGGGGGGCCTACGAGCAGTACTTC
CASYRGAYEQYF
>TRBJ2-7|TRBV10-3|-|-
TGTGCCATCGGTCAGGATGTGAGCGAGCAGTACTTC
CAIGQDVSEQYF
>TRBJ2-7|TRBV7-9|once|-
TGTGCCAGCAGCTCTTCAGTTACCTACGAGCAGTACTTC
CASSSSVTYEQYF
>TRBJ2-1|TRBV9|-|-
TGTGCCAGCAGCTACACCCCCGACAGTTTCAATGAGCAGTTCTTC
CASSYTPDSFNEQFF
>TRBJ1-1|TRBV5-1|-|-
TGCGCCAGCAGCCCTCGGACGGGGGGGATGAACACTGAAGCTTTCTTT
CASSPRTGGMNTEAFF
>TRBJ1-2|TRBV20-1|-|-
TGCAGTGCTAGTGGCGGAAAAGATGGCTACACCTTC
CSASGGKDGYTF
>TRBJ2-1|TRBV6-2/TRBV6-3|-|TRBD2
TGTGCCAGCAGCGACCCGGGACTAGCGGGGTACAATGAGCAGTTCTTC
CASSDPGLAGYNEQFF
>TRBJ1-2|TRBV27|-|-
TGTGCCAGCAGTCCTTTCAGGGGCTCGGGCTACACCTTC
CASSPFRGSGYTF
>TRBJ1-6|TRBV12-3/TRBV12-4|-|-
TGTGCCAGCCGATTCAAGTTAGCCTCACCCCTCCACTTT
CASRFKLASPLHF
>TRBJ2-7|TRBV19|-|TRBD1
TGTGCCAGTAGTTCGACAGGGGGAAGAGGAGAGCAGTACTTC
CASSSTGGRGEQYF
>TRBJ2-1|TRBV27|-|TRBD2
TGTGCCAGCAGTTTCTTGCCTAGCGGGGACCTACGGTTGGAGCAGTTCTTC
CASSFLPSGDLRLEQFF
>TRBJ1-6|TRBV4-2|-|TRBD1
TGTGCCAGCAGCCCGGAGGGGACAGGGGGGTCACCCCTCCACTTT
CASSPEGTGGSPLHF